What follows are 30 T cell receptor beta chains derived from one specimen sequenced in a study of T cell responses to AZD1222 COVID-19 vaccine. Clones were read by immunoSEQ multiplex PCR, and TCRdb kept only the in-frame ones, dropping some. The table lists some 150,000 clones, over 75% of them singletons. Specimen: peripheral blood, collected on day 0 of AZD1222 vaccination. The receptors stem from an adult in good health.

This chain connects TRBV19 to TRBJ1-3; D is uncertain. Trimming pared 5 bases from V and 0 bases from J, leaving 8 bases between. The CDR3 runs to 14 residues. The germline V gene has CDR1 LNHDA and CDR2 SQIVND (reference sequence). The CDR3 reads CASSPQASGNTIYF. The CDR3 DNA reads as TGTGCCAGTAGTCCGCAGGCCTCTGGAAACACCATATATTTT.

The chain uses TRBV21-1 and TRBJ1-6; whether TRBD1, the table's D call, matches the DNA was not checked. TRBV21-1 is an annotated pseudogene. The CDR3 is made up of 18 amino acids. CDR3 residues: CASRKEVGHSIYNSPLHF. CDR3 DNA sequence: TGTGCCAGCAGGAAAGAGGTGGGACATAGCATATATAATTCACCCCTCCACTTT.

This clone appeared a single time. As DNA, the CDR3 is TGTGCCAGCAGTTTGTCGGGGATCGGTGGCTACACCTTC. Translating it yields CASSLSGIGGYTF. The chain couples TRBV27 to TRBJ1-2, with unresolved D. The V end lost 3 bases, the J end lost 7 bases, and 12 bases lay between the germline ends. CDR3 length: 13 amino acids. Germline assignment: CDR1 MNHEY and CDR2 SMNVEV (reference sequence).

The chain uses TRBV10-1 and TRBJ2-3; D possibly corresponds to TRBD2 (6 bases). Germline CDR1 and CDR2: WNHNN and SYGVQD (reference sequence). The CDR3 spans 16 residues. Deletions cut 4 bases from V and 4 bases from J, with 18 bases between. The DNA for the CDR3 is TGCGCCAGCAGTGGCGGAGGGGTGGGCTTGGCAGATACGCAGTATTTT. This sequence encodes CASSGGGVGLADTQYF.

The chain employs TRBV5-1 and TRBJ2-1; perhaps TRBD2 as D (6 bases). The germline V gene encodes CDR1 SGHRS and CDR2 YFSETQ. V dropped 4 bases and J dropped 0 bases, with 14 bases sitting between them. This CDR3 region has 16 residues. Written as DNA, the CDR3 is TGCGCCAGCAGCCCTGGGACTTACCCCTCCTACAATGAGCAGTTCTTC. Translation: CASSPGTYPSYNEQFF.

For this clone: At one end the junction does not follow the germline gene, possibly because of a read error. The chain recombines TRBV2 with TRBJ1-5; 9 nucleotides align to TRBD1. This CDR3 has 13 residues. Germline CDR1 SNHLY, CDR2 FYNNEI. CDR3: CASLGTGLQTQHF. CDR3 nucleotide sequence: TGTGCCAGCCTTGGGACAGGGCTTCAGACCCAGCATTTT. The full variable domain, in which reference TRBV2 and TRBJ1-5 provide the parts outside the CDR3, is EPEVTQTPSHQVTQMGQEVILRCVPISNHLYFYWYRQILGQKVEFLVSFYNNEISEKSEIFDDQFSVERPDGSNFTLKIRSTKLEDSAMYFCASLGTGLQTQHFGDGTRLSIL.

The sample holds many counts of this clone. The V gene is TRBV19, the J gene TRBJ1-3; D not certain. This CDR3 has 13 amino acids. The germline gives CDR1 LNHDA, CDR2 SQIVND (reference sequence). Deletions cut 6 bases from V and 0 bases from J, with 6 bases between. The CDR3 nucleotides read TGTGCCAGTAGAGAATTCTCTGGAAACACCATATATTTT. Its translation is CASREFSGNTIYF.

The CDR3 sequence is CASGGGGGNYGYTF. The CDR3 DNA sequence: TGCGCCAGTGGTGGAGGGGGCGGCAACTATGGCTACACCTTC. This sequence joins TRBV10-2 and TRBJ1-2; TRBD1 matches at 7 bases. The CDR3 runs 14 residues. Germline CDR1 and CDR2: WSHSY and SAAADI. V trimming: 9 bases; J trimming: 2 bases; junction bases outside the gene matches: 9.

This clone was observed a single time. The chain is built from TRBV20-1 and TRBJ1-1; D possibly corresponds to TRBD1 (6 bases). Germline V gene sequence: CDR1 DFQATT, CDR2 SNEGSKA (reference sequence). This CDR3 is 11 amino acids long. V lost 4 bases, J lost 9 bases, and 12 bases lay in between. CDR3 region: CSATRDIQAFF. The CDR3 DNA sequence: TGCAGTGCTACTCGGGACATCCAAGCTTTCTTT.

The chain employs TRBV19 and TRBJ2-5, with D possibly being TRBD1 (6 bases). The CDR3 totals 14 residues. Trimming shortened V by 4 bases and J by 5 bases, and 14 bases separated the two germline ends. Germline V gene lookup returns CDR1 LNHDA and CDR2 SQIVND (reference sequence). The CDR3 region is CASSSTGSGETQYF. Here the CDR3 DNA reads TGTGCCAGTAGTAGTACAGGGTCGGGGGAGACCCAGTACTTC. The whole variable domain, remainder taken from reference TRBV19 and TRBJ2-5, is DGGITQSPKYLFRKEGQNVTLSCEQNLNHDAMYWYRQDPGQGLRLIYYSQIVNDFQKGDIAEGYSVSREKKESFPLTVTSAQKNPTAFYLCASSSTGSGETQYFGPGTRLLVL.

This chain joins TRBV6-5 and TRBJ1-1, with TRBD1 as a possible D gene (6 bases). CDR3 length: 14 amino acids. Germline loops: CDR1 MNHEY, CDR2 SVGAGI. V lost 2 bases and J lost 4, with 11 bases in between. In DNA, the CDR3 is TGTGCCAGCAGTTACAAGGGGGGCTTCACTGAAGCTTTCTTT. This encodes CASSYKGGFTEAFF.

In DNA, the CDR3 is TGTGCCAGCAGCCCACTAGCGGGGGGACCCTACAATGAGCAGTTCTTC. Translation: CASSPLAGGPYNEQFF. V usage is TRBV7-6 and J usage is TRBJ2-1; 12 nucleotides line up with TRBD2. This CDR3 comprises 16 residues. The germline CDR1 and CDR2 sequences are SGHVS and FNYEAQ. V was pared by 5 bases and J by 2 bases, with 4 bases of the junction left unmatched.

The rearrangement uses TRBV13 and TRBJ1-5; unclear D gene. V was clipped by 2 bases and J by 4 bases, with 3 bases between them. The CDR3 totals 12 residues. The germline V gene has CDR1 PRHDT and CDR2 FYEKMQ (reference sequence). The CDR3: CASSLLNQPQHF. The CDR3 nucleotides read TGTGCCAGCAGCTTACTTAATCAGCCCCAGCATTTT.

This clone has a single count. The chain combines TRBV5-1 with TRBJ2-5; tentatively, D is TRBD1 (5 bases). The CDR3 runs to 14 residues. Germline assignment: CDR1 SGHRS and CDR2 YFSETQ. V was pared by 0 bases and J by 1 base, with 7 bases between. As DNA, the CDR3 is TGCGCCAGCAGCTTGGTGGGGCTCCAAGAGACCCAGTACTTC. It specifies CASSLVGLQETQYF. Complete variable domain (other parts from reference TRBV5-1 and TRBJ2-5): KAGVTQTPRYLIKTRGQQVTLSCSPISGHRSVSWYQQTPGQGLQFLFEYFSETQRNKGNFPGRFSGRQFSNSRSEMNVSTLELGDSALYLCASSLVGLQETQYFGPGTRLLVL.

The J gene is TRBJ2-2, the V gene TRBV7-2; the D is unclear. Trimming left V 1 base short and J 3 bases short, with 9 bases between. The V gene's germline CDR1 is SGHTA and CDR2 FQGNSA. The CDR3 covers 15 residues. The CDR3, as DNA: TGTGCCAGCAGCTTAGTTTCTGCTTACACCGGGGAGCTGTTTTTT. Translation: CASSLVSAYTGELFF.

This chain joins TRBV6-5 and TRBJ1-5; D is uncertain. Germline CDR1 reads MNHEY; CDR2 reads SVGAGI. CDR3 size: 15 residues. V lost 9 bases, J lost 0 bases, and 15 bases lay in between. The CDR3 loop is CASSRTPNSNQPQHF. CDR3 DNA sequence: TGTGCCAGTAGTAGAACCCCTAATAGCAATCAGCCCCAGCATTTT.

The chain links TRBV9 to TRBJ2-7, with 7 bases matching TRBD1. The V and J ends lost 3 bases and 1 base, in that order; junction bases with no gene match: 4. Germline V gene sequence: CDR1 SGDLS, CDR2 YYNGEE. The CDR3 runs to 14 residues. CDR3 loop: CASSAPGQSYEQYF. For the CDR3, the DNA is TGTGCCAGCAGCGCCCCGGGACAGTCCTACGAGCAGTACTTC.

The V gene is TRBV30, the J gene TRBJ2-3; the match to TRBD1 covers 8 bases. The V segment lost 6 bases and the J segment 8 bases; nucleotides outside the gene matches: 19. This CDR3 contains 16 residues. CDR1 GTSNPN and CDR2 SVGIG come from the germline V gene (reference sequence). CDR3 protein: CACPFPGTGTGGTQYF. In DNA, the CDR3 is TGTGCCTGCCCATTCCCCGGGACAGGCACCGGGGGTACGCAGTATTTT.

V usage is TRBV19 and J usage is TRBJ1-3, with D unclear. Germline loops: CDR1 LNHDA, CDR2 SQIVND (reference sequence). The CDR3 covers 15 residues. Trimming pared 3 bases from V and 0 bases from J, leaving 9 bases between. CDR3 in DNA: TGTGCCAGTAGTATTACAGAGAGCTCTGGAAACACCATATATTTT. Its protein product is CASSITESSGNTIYF.

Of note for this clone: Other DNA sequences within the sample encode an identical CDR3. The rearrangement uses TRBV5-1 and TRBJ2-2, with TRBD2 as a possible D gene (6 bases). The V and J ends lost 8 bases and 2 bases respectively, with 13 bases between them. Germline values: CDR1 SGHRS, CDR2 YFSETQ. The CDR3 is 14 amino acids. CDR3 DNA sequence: TGCGCCAGTTGCGGAGGGGATAACACCGGGGAGCTGTTTTTT. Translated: CASCGGDNTGELFF.

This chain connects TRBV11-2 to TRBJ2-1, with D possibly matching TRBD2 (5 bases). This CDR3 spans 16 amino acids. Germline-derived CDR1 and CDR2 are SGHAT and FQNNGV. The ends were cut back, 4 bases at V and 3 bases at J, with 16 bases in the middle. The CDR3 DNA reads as TGTGCCAGCAGCTCGCTAGCCCCGACGAACTACAATGAGCAGTTCTTC. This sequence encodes CASSSLAPTNYNEQFF.

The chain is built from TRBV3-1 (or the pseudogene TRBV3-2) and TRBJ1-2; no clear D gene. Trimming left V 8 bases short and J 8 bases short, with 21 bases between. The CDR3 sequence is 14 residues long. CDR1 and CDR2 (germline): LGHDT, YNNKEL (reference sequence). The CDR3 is CASSPVLSFYGYTF. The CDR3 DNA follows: TGTGCCAGCTCCCCAGTGCTTTCCTTTTACGGCTACACCTTC.

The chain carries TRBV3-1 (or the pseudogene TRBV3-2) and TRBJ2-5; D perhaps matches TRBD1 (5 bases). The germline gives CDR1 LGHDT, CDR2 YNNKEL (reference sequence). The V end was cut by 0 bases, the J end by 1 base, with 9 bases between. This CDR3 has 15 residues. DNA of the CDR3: TGTGCCAGCAGCCAAGACAGAGACAGCCAAGAGACCCAGTACTTC. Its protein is CASSQDRDSQETQYF.

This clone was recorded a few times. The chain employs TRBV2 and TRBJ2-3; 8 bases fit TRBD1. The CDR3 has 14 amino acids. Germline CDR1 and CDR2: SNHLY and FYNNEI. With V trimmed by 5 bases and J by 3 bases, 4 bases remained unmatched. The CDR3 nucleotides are TGTGCCAGCAGTCGGGACAGGCGGACAGATACGCAGTATTTT. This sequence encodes CASSRDRRTDTQYF.

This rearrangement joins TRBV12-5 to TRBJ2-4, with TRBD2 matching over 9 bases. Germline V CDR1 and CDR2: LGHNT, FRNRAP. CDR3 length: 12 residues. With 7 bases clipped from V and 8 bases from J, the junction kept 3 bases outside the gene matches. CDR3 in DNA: TGTGCTAGTGCTAGCGGGGAGGACATTCAGTACTTC. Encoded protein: CASASGEDIQYF.

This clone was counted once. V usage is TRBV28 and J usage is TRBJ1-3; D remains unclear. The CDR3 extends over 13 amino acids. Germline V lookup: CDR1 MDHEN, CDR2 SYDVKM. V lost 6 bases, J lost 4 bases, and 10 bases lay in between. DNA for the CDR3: TGTGCCAGCAGGGCCCACGACGGAAACACCATATATTTT. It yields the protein CASRAHDGNTIYF.

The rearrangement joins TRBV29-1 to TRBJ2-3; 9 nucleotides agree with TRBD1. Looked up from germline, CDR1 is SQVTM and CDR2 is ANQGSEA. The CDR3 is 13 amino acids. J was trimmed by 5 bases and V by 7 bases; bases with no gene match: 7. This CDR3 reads CSAETGGRDTQYF. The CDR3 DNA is TGCAGCGCTGAGACAGGGGGACGAGATACGCAGTATTTT.

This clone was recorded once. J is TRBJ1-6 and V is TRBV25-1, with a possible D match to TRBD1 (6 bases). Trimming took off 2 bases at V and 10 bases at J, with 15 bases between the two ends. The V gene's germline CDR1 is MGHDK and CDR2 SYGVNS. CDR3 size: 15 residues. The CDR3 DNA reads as TGTGCCAGCAGTGAAGGTCATGGGGGCCGATCACCCCTCCACTTT. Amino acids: CASSEGHGGRSPLHF.

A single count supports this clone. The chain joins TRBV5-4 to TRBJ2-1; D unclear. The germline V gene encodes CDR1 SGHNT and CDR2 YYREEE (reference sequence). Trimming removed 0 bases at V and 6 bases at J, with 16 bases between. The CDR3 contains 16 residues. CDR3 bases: TGTGCCAGCAGCTTGGAGATCAACTTAGGGCGCAATGAGCAGTTCTTC. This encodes CASSLEINLGRNEQFF.

This chain's CDR3 is CASSQGVALAKNIQYF. CDR3 nucleotide sequence: TGTGCCAGCAGCCAAGGTGTGGCACTAGCCAAAAACATTCAGTACTTC. This chain connects TRBV3-1 (or the pseudogene TRBV3-2) to TRBJ2-4; no reliable D call. V lost 1 base to trimming and J lost 0 bases, with 10 bases between them. CDR3 length equals 16 residues. Germline V CDR1 and CDR2: LGHDT, YNNKEL (reference sequence).